This entry describes one TCR beta chain. What this receptor recognizes is not known. Nothing much larger sits one base from this clone, and base qualities are not available. The data belong to a study of cytomegalovirus exposure and HLA in healthy donors (dated by TCRdb to 2016 to 2017). The study in broad terms: An earlier analysis of about 530 of the donors reported about 260 Gb of sequence data and 95 million to 120 million unique TCR beta sequences obtained from about 179 million T cells. An early release that covered around 590 HLA-typed donors contained about 300 gigabases of sequencing data and about 84 million unique TCR sequences. Among the approximately 420 genotyped donors, 81% belonged to the genetic ancestry cluster associated with self-reported Caucasian donors. The aim of the study was to test whether cataloging public T cell receptors could identify signatures of past pathogen exposure. The study profiled the T cell repertoires of under 700 subjects by immunosequencing and related them to cytomegalovirus serostatus. In addition to the first cohort of roughly 700 subjects, a separate validation cohort of 120 different subjects was used. High-throughput TCR immunosequencing, statistical association of individual TCRs with disease status, and machine learning were combined to predict cytomegalovirus infection status. In a later analysis, previously published TCR beta repertoires from more than 500 donors were re-analyzed and high-resolution HLA genotyping was added so that TCR occurrence patterns could be studied. Rather than drawing on any new phenotypic data, the later analysis identified candidate immune exposures from TCR beta sequences and the way those sequences occurred across donors. In an earlier analysis of 587 of the donors, high-throughput TCR beta sequencing was used to judge whether each TCR beta V gene segment behaved as functional or pseudogenic. Donor age, sex, ethnicity and CMV serostatus were compiled alongside the repertoire data. A later genetic analysis used genome-wide SNP genotypes for about 60% of the 666 donors, treating that subset as a discovery cohort. All discovery cohort repertoires had been generated on a single sequencing platform. HLA typing included class I and class II loci at four-digit resolution. The number of typed donors differed by locus: about 629-640 for A, B, C, DRB1 and DQB1; some 500 for DQA1; 606 for DPA1; and around 450 for DPB1. Because of strong linkage in the cohort, a few DR-DQ haplotypes were treated as single units for association and clustering. Among around 400 genotyped donors of the cohort, an average of roughly 230,000 unique TCR beta nucleotide sequences was sequenced per donor, of which 15% to 20% were non-productive.

In total, fewer than 750 healthy bone marrow donors made up the cohort. Cohort members were all nominally healthy when sampled, although unrecorded immune exposures were likely present. The donor tested CMV seropositive and was one of the 289 seropositive cohort members. A peripheral blood sample was collected from each donor, and TCR beta sequencing was performed on peripheral blood mononuclear cells. The Qiagen DNeasy Blood Extraction Kit was used to extract genomic DNA from the blood cell samples. The receptor library was made with the immunoSEQ multiplex PCR assay. For the multiplex PCR, a mixture combining 60 forward primers for TCR Vbeta segments and 13 reverse primers for TCR Jbeta segments was used. The CDR3 region of rearranged TCR beta genes was amplified from genomic DNA by a multiplex PCR assay. On the Illumina HiSeq System, the amplified TCR beta libraries were sequenced as 87-base-pair reads. Turning to the authors' computational methods: A later analysis counted tens of millions of unique TCR beta chains across the 550 to 800 repertoires, and 9 million to 14 million of these chains were shared by at least two donors. A nearest-neighbor algorithm error-corrected the raw reads and collapsed the reads into unique sequences, merging closely related sequences to remove PCR and sequencing errors. CDR3 sequences were aligned to IMGT reference sequences to assign V, D and J gene segments. For a sequence to be retained, a match of at least six nucleotides to both a V gene segment and a J gene segment was required. A rearrangement counted as productive if the CDR3 had no stop codons and remained in frame with V and J, and every other rearrangement counted as non-productive. CDR3 was defined according to IMGT convention as the region running from the second conserved V-encoded cysteine to the conserved J-encoded phenylalanine. The earlier analysis of about 610 of the donors excluded sequences that lacked an unambiguous match to a single V gene segment. An earlier analysis of fewer than 750 of the donors called V segments functional above 56.7% productive rearrangements and segregating when the between-donor standard deviation exceeded 5%. A statistical classification framework was built for diagnosing cytomegalovirus status from the catalog of TCR beta chain sequences. In a later analysis, V and J genes were assigned by comparing TCR nucleotide sequences against IMGT/GENE-DB human TR gene sequences. The TCRdist pipeline was used in a later analysis to assign CDR3 sequences and most-parsimonious VDJ recombination scenarios. A later analysis defined each TCR beta chain by its CDR3 amino acid sequence plus V-gene family, and excluded reads lacking a unique V-gene family. In a later analysis, 500 to 650 highly shared, low-generation-probability nucleotide sequences were removed to address suspected cross-contamination and a sequencing artifact. In a later analysis, a clonal expansion index for each public chain was calculated from normalized within-repertoire ranks of inferred template counts. A later analysis computed generation probabilities with a VDJ recombination model fitted to out-of-frame rearrangements, and checked the results against IGoR. In a later analysis, hypergeometric tests were used to score TCR-TCR, TCR-HLA and TCR-CMV co-occurrence, with a repertoire-size bias correction applied to TCR pairs. In a later analysis, false discovery rates were estimated by permuting HLA or CMV assignments 20 times. In a later analysis, co-occurring TCRs were grouped using DBSCAN, with TCRdist sequence similarity added in when clustering inside HLA-allele-positive subsets. Repertoires with fewer than 30,000 or more than 120,000 public chains, plus five repertoires with anomalous nucleotide sharing, were excluded from co-occurrence clustering. Drawn from immuneACCESS, this table holds only the in-frame rearrangements with V and J called that TCRdb kept. Clones are partly lost; checked studies trace under half to an unresolved V gene and leave the rest unexplained. For V, J and clone size, that table is used; D and trimming come from the DNA. Counted in this sample were some 140,000 clones; approximately 80% of them appeared once. Over 1% of the sample lies in the top ten.

CDR1 and CDR2 are read off the germline V gene (reference sequence) as SEHNR and FQNEAQ. From the cysteine through the phenylalanine, the CDR3 covers 15 amino acids. The CDR3 DNA has 45 bases and is translated from base 1. V has 4 bases trimmed and J has 9 bases trimmed; junction bases matching no gene number 4. Here is what the overall study found, with its caveats: A later genetic analysis associated a missense DCLRE1C variant with V-gene and J-gene trimming of TCR beta chains, and an independent cohort replicated the association. Specific HLA alleles were associated with over 15,000 TCR beta sequences at a false discovery rate of 0.05 in a later analysis. Because HLA typing was missing for some donors at each locus, association tests included only the typed subset. Compared with the 666-donor mean, donors in an Asian-associated ancestry cluster had fewer N-insertions in productive TCRs, according to a later genetic analysis. Several of the top co-occurrence clusters appeared to be linked to parvovirus B19, influenza, CMV and Epstein-Barr virus, according to a later analysis. CMV serostatus was the only immune exposure information available for the cohort. When HLA alleles, especially DR and DQ, strongly co-occurred, attributing TCR associations to individual alleles was difficult. An earlier analysis of several hundred of the donors showed that most TCR beta V segments appeared in productive rearrangements either about 87% or about 30% of the time, which broadly matched IMGT annotations. A later analysis found that HLA-associated TCR beta chains were more clonally expanded and had lower generation probabilities than equally common non-associated chains. Across donors, most TCR sequences were observed very rarely, whereas some public TCRs were present in many individuals. Sequencing depth was assumed to be roughly uniform across donors in the presence/absence analyses, though that assumption may not hold. The study listed 150 to 200 TCR beta chains as associated with cytomegalovirus. This cohort had only TCR beta chains sequenced, and the lack of alpha or paired-chain data limited which features could be detected. Three of the identified cytomegalovirus-associated TCR beta chains were confirmed in vitro to be specific for cytomegalovirus antigens. A further reported finding was that TCR beta sequences accurately predicted the HLA-A and HLA-B alleles for most subjects in the first cohort. The authors suggested that the approach could potentially be extended to other disease states and immunological phenotypes. Correlated functional status among segregating V segments might reflect linkage disequilibrium, but an unknown experimental factor could not be ruled out. Some IMGT-functional V segments, including TRBV6-2 and TRBV6-3, could not be distinguished by the 87-base-pair reads and were therefore excluded. In a later analysis, TCR association rates were found to vary across HLA loci, with the most associated TCRs seen for DRB1 alleles and the fewest for HLA-C alleles. A cluster of highly shared sequence variants was judged likely to be a technical artifact of the sequencing pipeline. The earlier analysis of fewer than 750 of the donors excluded 15 to 20 rarely observed V segments, including chromosome 9 orphons, because counts were too low. According to a later analysis, most CMV-associated TCR beta chains appeared to be HLA-restricted, and the HLA associations seemed to be driven largely by CMV exposure. Cytomegalovirus status was reported to be diagnosed by the classifier with high specificity and sensitivity in both the original and validation cohorts.

This receptor was obtained from a male donor in good health and CMV-seropositive. The sequencing sample was made of PBMCs. In this chain, TRBV7-9 is recombined with TRBJ2-1; 15 central nucleotides agree with TRBD2. Here the CDR3 is given as CASSSGGLAGGEQFF. The DNA sequence is given as TGTGCCAGCAGCTCGGGGGGACTAGCGGGAGGTGAGCAGTTCTTC.